One and the same sample provided the 23 T cell receptor beta chains below, sequenced in a study of shared clonotypes between healthy human individuals (dated by TCRdb to the early 2020s). Receptor libraries were prepared by the immunoSEQ multiplex PCR assay. The immuneACCESS repertoire file appears here via TCRdb, limited to in-frame rearrangements. These files lack a portion of the clones; in checked studies, under half of the deficit traces to unresolved V genes, and the cause of the others is not known. The table for this sample lists just over 2,000,000 clones; about 95% of them were counted only once. More than 0.1% of the sample comes from the top ten. The sample comprised naive CD4+ T cells sorted from blood. According to the study, the label for this sample's cell subset or site signals: CD45RA+ positively selected. These receptors came from a man aged 18 to 30 in good health.

This chain joins TRBV5-1 and TRBJ2-3, with 8 bases fitting TRBD2. Germline values: CDR1 SGHRS, CDR2 YFSETQ. CDR3 length equals 18 residues. V trimming: 2 bases; J trimming: 1 base; junction bases outside the gene matches: 12. The CDR3 is CASSFEGTSGSRTDTQYF. Written as DNA, the CDR3 is TGCGCCAGCAGCTTTGAGGGAACTAGCGGATCTCGCACAGATACGCAGTATTTT.

The V gene is TRBV27, the J gene TRBJ1-1; 7 nucleotides agree with TRBD1. The V segment lost 4 bases and the J segment 4 bases; nucleotides outside the gene matches: 9. The CDR3 runs 15 residues. Per germline, CDR1 MNHEY and CDR2 SMNVEV (reference sequence). The CDR3 is CASSSGGTEGTEAFF. The CDR3 nucleotides are TGTGCCAGCAGTTCCGGTGGGACAGAAGGCACTGAAGCTTTCTTT.

The chain has TRBV6-5 and TRBJ1-1, with D unclear. CDR3 size: 13 residues. Germline V gene sequence: CDR1 MNHEY, CDR2 SVGAGI. Trimming left V 5 bases short and J 4 bases short, with 11 bases between. Here the CDR3 reads CASSRDIVTEAFF. The CDR3 DNA reads as TGTGCCAGCAGTCGGGATATAGTCACTGAAGCTTTCTTT.

The CDR3, as DNA: TGTGCCAGCCGAGCCGGGACAGGGCTGGAAAAACTGTTTTTT. Its protein is CASRAGTGLEKLFF. The rearrangement joins TRBV6-5 to TRBJ1-4, with 9 bases identical to TRBD1. V was clipped by 8 bases and J by 8 bases; unmatched bases: 9. In germline, CDR1 is MNHEY, CDR2 SVGAGI. This CDR3 is built from 14 residues.

The V call is TRBV6-5, the J call TRBJ1-4; D unclear. Germline V lookup: CDR1 MNHEY, CDR2 SVGAGI. The CDR3 runs 14 residues. V was shortened by 2 bases and J by 7 bases, with 11 bases between the two germline ends. The DNA of the CDR3 is TGTGCCAGCAGTTACGGCTCGAAGGGTGAAAAACTGTTTTTT. It is translated as CASSYGSKGEKLFF.

On this clone: Other DNA sequences within the sample encode an identical CDR3. The chain links TRBV10-3 to TRBJ2-7; D is unresolved. CDR1 is ENHRY and CDR2 is SYGVKD in the germline V gene. The CDR3 loop spans 12 amino acids. V dropped 3 bases and J dropped 0 bases, with 3 bases sitting between them. The CDR3 loop reads CAISESSYEQYF. DNA of the CDR3: TGTGCCATCAGTGAAAGCTCCTACGAGCAGTACTTC.

The CDR3 sequence: CASSVSATNTEAFF. CDR3 coding DNA: TGTGCCAGCAGCGTTTCGGCCACGAACACTGAAGCTTTCTTT. The chain employs TRBV9 and TRBJ1-1; D uncertain. The CDR3 length is 14 residues. Trimming removed 2 bases from V and 1 base from J, with 9 bases in between. CDR1 and CDR2 from the germline V gene are SGDLS and YYNGEE.

The chain links TRBV13 to TRBJ1-1, with TRBD1 identical over 8 bases. The CDR3 has 17 residues. After removal of 3 bases from V and 4 bases from J, the junction contained 13 bases not matched to a gene. In germline, CDR1 is PRHDT, CDR2 FYEKMQ (reference sequence). Here the CDR3 DNA reads TGTGCCAGCAGCTTCTTTGGGACAGGCTGGATGGGCACTGAAGCTTTCTTT. The encoded protein is CASSFFGTGWMGTEAFF.

CDR3 nucleotide sequence: TGCGCCAGCAGTTGGGACAGCCAATCTGGGGCCAACGTCCTGACTTTC. Its protein is CASSWDSQSGANVLTF. The V gene is TRBV5-1, the J gene TRBJ2-6, with 7 bases that match TRBD1. CDR1 and CDR2 from the germline V gene are SGHRS and YFSETQ. Trimming took 5 bases from V and 1 from J; bases not matched to a gene: 6. This CDR3 has 16 residues. Full variable domain (outside the CDR3, taken from reference TRBV5-1 and TRBJ2-6): KAGVTQTPRYLIKTRGQQVTLSCSPISGHRSVSWYQQTPGQGLQFLFEYFSETQRNKGNFPGRFSGRQFSNSRSEMNVSTLELGDSALYLCASSWDSQSGANVLTFGAGSRLTVL.

The gene calls are TRBV4-3 and TRBJ2-5, with 11 bases identical to TRBD1. The CDR3 is 18 residues long. Germline-derived CDR1 and CDR2 are LGHNA and YSLEER. With 0 bases clipped from V and 1 base from J, the junction kept 7 bases outside the gene matches. The CDR3 protein is CASSQDAGTGGFQETQYF. The DNA for the CDR3 is TGCGCCAGCAGCCAAGATGCCGGGACAGGGGGTTTCCAAGAGACCCAGTACTTC.

The chain has TRBV25-1 and TRBJ1-1; tentatively, D is TRBD1 (5 bases). This CDR3 region has 15 residues. V was trimmed by 3 bases and J by 3 bases, leaving 14 bases between them. CDR1 and CDR2 (germline): MGHDK, SYGVNS. For the CDR3, the DNA is TGTGCCAGCAGTGATTCGAAGGGGCTAGACACTGAAGCTTTCTTT. It is translated as CASSDSKGLDTEAFF.

This CDR3 is CASSYGQSSYEQYF. The CDR3 DNA reads TGTGCCAGCAGTTACGGACAAAGCTCCTACGAGCAGTACTTC. The chain couples TRBV6-5 to TRBJ2-7, with D possibly TRBD1 on 5 matching bases. This CDR3 has 14 amino acids. Germline CDR1 and CDR2: MNHEY and SVGAGI. V was pared by 2 bases and J by 0 bases, with 8 bases between.

V usage is TRBV5-4 and J usage is TRBJ2-7; TRBD1 matches at 8 bases. The V and J ends lost 4 bases and 0 bases, in that order; junction bases with no gene match: 3. The CDR3 totals 14 residues. The germline V gene has CDR1 SGHNT and CDR2 YYREEE (reference sequence). CDR3 bases: TGTGCCAGCAGCATCGACAGGGGCTCCTACGAGCAGTACTTC. It yields the protein CASSIDRGSYEQYF. The whole variable domain, remainder taken from reference TRBV5-4 and TRBJ2-7, is ETGVTQSPTHLIKTRGQQVTLRCSSQSGHNTVSWYQQALGQGPQFIFQYYREEENGRGNFPPRFSGLQFPNYSSELNVNALELDDSALYLCASSIDRGSYEQYFGPGTRLTVT.

J is TRBJ2-7 and V is TRBV12-5; the D call may be TRBD1 or TRBD2 (5 bases each). The CDR3 contains 11 residues. Germline CDR1 reads LGHNT; CDR2 reads FRNRAP. V was cut by 3 bases and J by 8 bases, with 8 bases left in between. DNA for the CDR3: TGTGCTAGTGGTTTTCCGGGACAGCAGTACTTC. Translation gives CASGFPGQQYF.

A remark on this clone: This CDR3 is also generated by other DNA sequences in the sample. The chain is built from TRBV11-2 and TRBJ1-5; TRBD1 aligns across 8 bases. V gave up 3 bases and J gave up 2 bases; unmatched junction bases: 0. The CDR3 is 14 residues long. Germline CDR1 SGHAT, CDR2 FQNNGV. The CDR3 sequence is CASSLTGGNQPQHF. CDR3 in DNA: TGTGCCAGCAGCTTGACAGGGGGCAATCAGCCCCAGCATTTT.

V usage is TRBV7-2 and J usage is TRBJ1-2; TRBD1 is a possible D gene (5 bases). This CDR3 spans 15 amino acids. Germline values: CDR1 SGHTA, CDR2 FQGNSA. V lost 0 bases to trimming and J lost 4 bases, with 12 bases between them. The CDR3 region has the DNA TGTGCCAGCAGCTTAGCTACGGTGGGGCTCTATGGCTACACCTTC. Protein product: CASSLATVGLYGYTF.

The gene calls are TRBV5-4 and TRBJ2-1, with 7 nucleotides matching TRBD2. From germline, CDR1 is SGHNT and CDR2 YYREEE (reference sequence). The CDR3 is made up of 15 amino acids. V trimming: 2 bases; J trimming: 6 bases; junction bases outside the gene matches: 8. Here the CDR3 DNA reads TGTGCCAGCAGCTTAAGTTCAGGGAGGGGCAATGAGCAGTTCTTC. This encodes CASSLSSGRGNEQFF.

The rearrangement joins TRBV10-3 to TRBJ2-1; TRBD2 matches 7 bases. CDR3 length equals 15 residues. Unmatched junction bases numbered 9, after V lost 7 bases and J lost 3 bases. Germline loops: CDR1 ENHRY, CDR2 SYGVKD. As DNA, the CDR3 is TGTGCCATCAACGGAGGGAGGGACTACTACAATGAGCAGTTCTTC. Its translation is CAINGGRDYYNEQFF.

The chain carries TRBV7-2 and TRBJ2-7, with 9 nucleotides matching TRBD1. The junction had 6 bases not matched to a gene; V was cut back by 8 bases and J by 1 base. From germline, CDR1 is SGHTA and CDR2 FQGNSA. This CDR3 has 14 amino acids. CDR3 in amino acids: CASGQQGASYEQYF. The DNA of the CDR3 is TGTGCCAGCGGACAACAGGGGGCGTCCTACGAGCAGTACTTC.

In its sample, this clone was seen once. The J gene is TRBJ2-7, the V gene TRBV6-5; D is perhaps TRBD1 or TRBD2 (5 bases each). Trimming removed 3 bases from V and 5 bases from J, with 14 bases in between. The CDR3 consists of 14 residues. Germline V lookup: CDR1 MNHEY, CDR2 SVGAGI. The CDR3 spells CASSYNQGANEQYF. DNA for the CDR3: TGTGCCAGCAGTTATAATCAGGGAGCCAACGAGCAGTACTTC.

V gene TRBV9 combines with J gene TRBJ2-7, with D tentatively TRBD1 (6 bases). V lost 0 bases and J lost 6, with 16 bases in between. This CDR3 is 15 amino acids long. The germline gives CDR1 SGDLS, CDR2 YYNGEE. CDR3 protein: CASSVAGTISAEQYF. The CDR3 DNA sequence: TGTGCCAGCAGCGTAGCCGGGACAATCTCGGCCGAGCAGTACTTC. Combining the CDR3 with reference TRBV9 and TRBJ2-7 gives the whole variable domain DSGVTQTPKHLITATGQRVTLRCSPRSGDLSVYWYQQSLDQGLQFLIQYYNGEERAKGNILERFSAQQFPDLHSELNLSSLELGDSALYFCASSVAGTISAEQYFGPGTRLTVT.

The V gene is TRBV30, the J gene TRBJ1-5, with D perhaps TRBD1 (6 bases). From germline, CDR1 is GTSNPN and CDR2 SVGIG (reference sequence). V lost 0 bases, J lost 2 bases, and 14 bases lay in between. The CDR3 runs 16 residues. The CDR3 here is CAWSVTGMVRNQPQHF. CDR3 coding DNA: TGTGCCTGGAGTGTCACAGGGATGGTGCGCAATCAGCCCCAGCATTTT.

J is TRBJ2-1 and V is TRBV5-1, with 7 bases aligning to TRBD2. The germline gives CDR1 SGHRS, CDR2 YFSETQ. The CDR3 runs 15 residues. Trimming removed 6 bases from V and 1 base from J; junction bases left unmatched: 7. The CDR3 bases are TGCGCCAGCACTGGGGGGGACGGATCCTACAATGAGCAGTTCTTC. Translated: CASTGGDGSYNEQFF. Supplemented by reference TRBV5-1 and TRBJ2-1, the full variable domain reads KAGVTQTPRYLIKTRGQQVTLSCSPISGHRSVSWYQQTPGQGLQFLFEYFSETQRNKGNFPGRFSGRQFSNSRSEMNVSTLELGDSALYLCASTGGDGSYNEQFFGPGTRLTVL.